The clone carrying this T cell receptor beta chain was seen more than once but under ten times. Its target is not known. The sample comes from a study of blood T cells in healthy people across ages. A second about 6 to 12 cycle PCR used barcoded and J-beta primers. One entry per CDR3 protein, called by TCRdb with MiXCR from the 5' RACE reads. The repertoire includes 1.5 million to 2 million distinct CDR3 sequences, approximately 30% of them detected once, and roughly 8.2% sits in the top ten. Findings and limits, study-wide: Across the age range, TCR beta diversity per million T cells fell in a roughly linear way. It was not known whether donors were CMV positive (a possible confounder of expanded clonotype changes).

CDR3 length: 14 amino acids. Germline CDR1 is ENHRY and CDR2 is SYGVKD. The authors extracted at least 6 micrograms of total RNA per sample. Sequencing was performed on blood. J is TRBJ2-5 and V is TRBV10-3; TRBD2 agrees at 9 bases. With the DNA end fitting TRBJ2-7 better, the J assignment may be wrong. The clonotype was recovered from a woman under 40 in good health. CDR3 coding DNA: TGTGCCATCAGATTTAGCGGGAGAAAGGGCGAGCAGTACTTC. Amino acid sequence: CAIRFSGRKGEQYF.